This section outlines one T cell receptor beta chain sequence together with its context. The junction differs from germline at one of its ends, possibly a read error. This sample is drawn from a study of glioma-infiltrating T cells. CDR3 length: 14 amino acids. The V gene's germline CDR1 is MNHNS and CDR2 SASEGT. Using RNA template, CDR3s of TCR alpha and beta were amplified with iRepertoire arm-PCR. TCRdb analysed the multiplex PCR reads with MiXCR anew, one entry per CDR3 protein. Counted here are about 190,000 distinct CDR3 sequences, over 25% occurring once; the ten biggest clones make up 20% to 25%.

Sequenced sample: glioma tissue, nonneoplastic brain tissue, or PBMCs (not recorded which). The clonotype was recovered from a human donor with low-grade glioma or glioblastoma, undergoing nonglioma brain surgery, or in good health (not recorded which). The chain couples TRBV6-1 to TRBJ2-1, with 7 bases lining up with TRBD2. CDR3 nucleotides: TGTGCAAGCAGCCAAGCGGGATGGGTGGATGAGCAGTTCTTC. Its translation: CASSQAGWVDEQFF.